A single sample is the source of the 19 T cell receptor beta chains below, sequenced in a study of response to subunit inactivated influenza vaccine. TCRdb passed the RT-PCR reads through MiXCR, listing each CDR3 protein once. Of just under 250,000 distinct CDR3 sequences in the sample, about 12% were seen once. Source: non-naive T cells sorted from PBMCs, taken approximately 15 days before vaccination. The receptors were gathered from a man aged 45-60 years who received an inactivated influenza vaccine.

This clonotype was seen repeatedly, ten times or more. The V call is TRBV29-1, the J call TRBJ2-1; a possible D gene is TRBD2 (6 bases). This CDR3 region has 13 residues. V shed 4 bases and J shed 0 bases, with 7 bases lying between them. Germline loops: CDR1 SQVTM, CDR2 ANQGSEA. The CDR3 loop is CSVAGGSYNEQFF. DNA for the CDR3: TGCAGCGTTGCCGGGGGCTCCTACAATGAGCAGTTCTTC.

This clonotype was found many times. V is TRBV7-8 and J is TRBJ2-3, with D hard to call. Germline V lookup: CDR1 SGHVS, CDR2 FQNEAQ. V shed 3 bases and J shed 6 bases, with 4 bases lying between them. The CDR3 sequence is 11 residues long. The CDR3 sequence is CASSLMDTQYF. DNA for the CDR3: TGTGCCAGCAGCTTGATGGATACGCAGTATTTT.

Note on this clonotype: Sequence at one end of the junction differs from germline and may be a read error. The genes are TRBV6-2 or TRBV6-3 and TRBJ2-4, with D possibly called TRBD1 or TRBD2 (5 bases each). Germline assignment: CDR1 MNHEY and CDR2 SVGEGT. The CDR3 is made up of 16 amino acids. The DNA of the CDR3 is TGTGCCAGCAATTACGGGGCTGCGGGAGCCAAAAACATTCAGTACTTC. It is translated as CASNYGAAGAKNIQYF.

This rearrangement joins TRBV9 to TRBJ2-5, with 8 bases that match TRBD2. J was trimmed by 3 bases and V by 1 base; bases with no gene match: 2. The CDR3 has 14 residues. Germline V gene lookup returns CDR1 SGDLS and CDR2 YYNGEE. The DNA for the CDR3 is TGTGCCAGCAGCGTACCGGGACTAGAAGAGACCCAGTACTTC. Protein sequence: CASSVPGLEETQYF.

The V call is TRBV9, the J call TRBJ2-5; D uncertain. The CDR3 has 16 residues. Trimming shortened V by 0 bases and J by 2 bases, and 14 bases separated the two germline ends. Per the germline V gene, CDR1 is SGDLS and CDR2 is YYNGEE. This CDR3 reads CASSVVGSAKQETQYF. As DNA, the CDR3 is TGTGCCAGCAGCGTAGTTGGGTCCGCAAAACAAGAGACCCAGTACTTC.

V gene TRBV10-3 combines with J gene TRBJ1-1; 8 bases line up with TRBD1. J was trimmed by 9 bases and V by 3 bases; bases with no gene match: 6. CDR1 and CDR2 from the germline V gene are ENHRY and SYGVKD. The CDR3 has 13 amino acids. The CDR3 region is CAISEQDRGQAFF. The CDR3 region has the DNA TGTGCCATCAGTGAACAAGACAGGGGCCAAGCTTTCTTT.

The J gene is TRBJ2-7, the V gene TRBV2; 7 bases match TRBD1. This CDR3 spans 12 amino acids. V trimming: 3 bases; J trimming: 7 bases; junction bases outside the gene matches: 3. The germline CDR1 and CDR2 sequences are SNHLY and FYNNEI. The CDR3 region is CASSETGSEQYF. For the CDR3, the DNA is TGTGCCAGCAGTGAGACAGGGAGTGAGCAGTACTTC.

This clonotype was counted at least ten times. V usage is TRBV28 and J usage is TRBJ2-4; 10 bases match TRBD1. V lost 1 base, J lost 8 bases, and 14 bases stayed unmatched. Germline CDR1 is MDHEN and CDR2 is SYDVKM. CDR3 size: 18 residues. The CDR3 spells CASSLFQIRDRGSYIQYF. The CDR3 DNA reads TGTGCCAGCAGTTTATTTCAGATCCGGGACAGGGGATCTTACATTCAGTACTTC.

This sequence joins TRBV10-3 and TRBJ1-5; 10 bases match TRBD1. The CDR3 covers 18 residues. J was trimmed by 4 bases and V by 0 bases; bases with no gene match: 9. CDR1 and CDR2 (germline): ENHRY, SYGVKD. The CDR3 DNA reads TGTGCCATCAGTGAGTCGTTAGGGCGGGACAGGGGAAATCAGCCCCAGCATTTT. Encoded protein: CAISESLGRDRGNQPQHF.

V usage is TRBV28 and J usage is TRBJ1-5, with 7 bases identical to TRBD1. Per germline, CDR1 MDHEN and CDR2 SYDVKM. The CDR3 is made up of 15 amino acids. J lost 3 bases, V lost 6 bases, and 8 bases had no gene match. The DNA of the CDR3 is TGTGCCAGCAGATCGACAGGGTTAAACAATCAGCCCCAGCATTTT. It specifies CASRSTGLNNQPQHF. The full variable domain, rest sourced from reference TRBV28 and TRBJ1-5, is DVKVTQSSRYLVKRTGEKVFLECVQDMDHENMFWYRQDPGLGLRLIYFSYDVKMKEKGDIPEGYSVSREKKERFSLILESASTNQTSMYLCASRSTGLNNQPQHFGDGTRLSIL.

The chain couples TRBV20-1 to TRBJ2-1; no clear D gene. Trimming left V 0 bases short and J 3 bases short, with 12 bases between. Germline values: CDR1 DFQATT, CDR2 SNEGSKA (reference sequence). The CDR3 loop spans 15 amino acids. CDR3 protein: CSARDLRTHYNEQFF. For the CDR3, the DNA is TGCAGTGCTAGAGATCTCCGGACCCACTACAATGAGCAGTTCTTC.

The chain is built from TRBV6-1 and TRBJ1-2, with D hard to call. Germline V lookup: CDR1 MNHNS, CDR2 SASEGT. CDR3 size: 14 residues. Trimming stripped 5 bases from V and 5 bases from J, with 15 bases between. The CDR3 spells CASSQYEERYGYTF. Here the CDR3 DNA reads TGTGCCAGCAGTCAATACGAAGAGCGTTATGGCTACACCTTC.

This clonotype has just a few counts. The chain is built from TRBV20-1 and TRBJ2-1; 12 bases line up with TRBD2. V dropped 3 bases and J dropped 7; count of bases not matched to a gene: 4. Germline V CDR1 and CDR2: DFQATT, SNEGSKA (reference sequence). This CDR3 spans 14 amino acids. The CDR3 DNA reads TGCAGTGCTAGCCTAGCGGGAGGGTGGAATGAGCAGTTCTTC. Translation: CSASLAGGWNEQFF.

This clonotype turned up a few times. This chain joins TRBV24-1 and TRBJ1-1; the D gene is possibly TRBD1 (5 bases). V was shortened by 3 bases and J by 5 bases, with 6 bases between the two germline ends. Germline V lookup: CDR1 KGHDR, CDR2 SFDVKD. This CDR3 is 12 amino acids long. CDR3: CATSDGGTEAFF. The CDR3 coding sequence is TGTGCCACCAGTGATGGGGGTACTGAAGCTTTCTTT.

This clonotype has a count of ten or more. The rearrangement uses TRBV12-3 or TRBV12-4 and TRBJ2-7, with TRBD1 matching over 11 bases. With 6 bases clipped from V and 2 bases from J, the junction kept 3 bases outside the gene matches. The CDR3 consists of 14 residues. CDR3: CASRPGQGAYEQYF. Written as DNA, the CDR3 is TGTGCCAGCAGACCGGGACAGGGGGCCTACGAGCAGTACTTC.

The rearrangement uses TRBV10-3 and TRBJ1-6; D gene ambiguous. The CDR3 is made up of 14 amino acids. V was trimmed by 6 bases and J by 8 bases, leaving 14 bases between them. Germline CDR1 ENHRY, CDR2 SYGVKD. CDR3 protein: CAISPGPADSPLHF. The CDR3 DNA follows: TGTGCCATCAGCCCCGGACCTGCGGATTCACCCCTCCACTTT.

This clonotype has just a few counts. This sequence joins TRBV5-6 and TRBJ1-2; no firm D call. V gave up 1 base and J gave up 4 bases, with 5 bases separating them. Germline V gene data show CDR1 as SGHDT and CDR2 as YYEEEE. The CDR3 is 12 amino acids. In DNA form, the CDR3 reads TGTGCCAGCAGCTTGCGGGCCTATGGCTACACCTTC. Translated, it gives CASSLRAYGYTF.

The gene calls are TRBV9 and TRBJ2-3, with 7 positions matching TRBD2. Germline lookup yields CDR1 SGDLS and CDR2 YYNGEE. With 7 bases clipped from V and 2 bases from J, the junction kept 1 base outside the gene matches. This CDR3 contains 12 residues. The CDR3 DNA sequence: TGTGCCAGCCAGCGGGACACAGATACGCAGTATTTT. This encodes CASQRDTDTQYF.

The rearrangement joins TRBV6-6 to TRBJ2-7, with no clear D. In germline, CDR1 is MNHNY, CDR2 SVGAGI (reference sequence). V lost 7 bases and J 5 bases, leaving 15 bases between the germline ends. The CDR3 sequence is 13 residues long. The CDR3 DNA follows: TGTGCCAGCACGACCGGGCGTAGAAACGAGCAGTACTTC. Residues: CASTTGRRNEQYF.